This entry lists 22 T cell receptor beta chains sequenced from one sample in a study of T cells in Graves' hyperthyroidism and ophthalmopathy. Amplification yielded TCR beta CDR3 regions, with RNA transcripts as the source. An initial round of RT-PCR targeting the TCR CDR3 relied on the HTBI primer set. TCRdb reprocessed the multiplex PCR reads via MiXCR and lists one record per CDR3 protein. Of under 350,000 distinct CDR3 sequences listed, about 20% are singletons. Source material: blood. The receptors derive from a woman aged 50 to 60 with Graves' hyperthyroidism.

This clonotype has more than one count but fewer than ten. This chain uses TRBV7-9 with TRBJ2-5; D uncertain. CDR3 length equals 13 residues. Germline values: CDR1 SEHNR, CDR2 FQNEAQ (reference sequence). Trimming pared 4 bases from V and 7 bases from J, leaving 13 bases between. CDR3 bases: TGTGCCAGCAGCTCCTCGTCCGGGTTGACCCAGTACTTC. This gives the protein CASSSSSGLTQYF.

This clonotype was seen at least ten times. The CDR3 reads CSASSGQGWTEAFF. The CDR3 region has the DNA TGCAGTGCTAGCTCGGGACAGGGCTGGACTGAAGCTTTCTTT. The chain recombines TRBV20-1 with TRBJ1-1; 9 bases align to TRBD1. The germline V gene has CDR1 DFQATT and CDR2 SNEGSKA (reference sequence). Trimming cost V 3 bases and J 5 bases; bases outside gene matches: 7. The CDR3 contains 14 residues.

About this clonotype: The junction differs from germline at one of its ends, possibly a read error. The rearrangement links TRBV2 to TRBJ2-5; 8 positions agree with TRBD1. In germline, CDR1 is SNHLY, CDR2 FYNNEI. The CDR3 has 14 amino acids. The CDR3 loop reads CACSRTGFEETQYF. CDR3 coding DNA: TGTGCCTGCAGCCGGACAGGGTTTGAAGAGACCCAGTACTTC.

This clonotype appeared many times. This sequence joins TRBV28 and TRBJ2-7, with unresolved D. V was cut by 6 bases and J by 2 bases, with 8 bases left in between. CDR1 is MDHEN and CDR2 is SYDVKM in the germline V gene. The CDR3 consists of 12 residues. CDR3: CASSSGTYEQYF. Here the CDR3 DNA reads TGTGCCAGCAGCTCGGGCACCTACGAGCAGTACTTC.

The chain couples TRBV7-9 to TRBJ2-7, with 7 positions matching TRBD1. Germline assignment: CDR1 SEHNR and CDR2 FQNEAQ (reference sequence). The CDR3 extends over 15 amino acids. The trim removed 5 bases at V and 5 bases at J, leaving 12 bases unmatched. CDR3 loop: CASSQKGTEWNEQYF. The CDR3 nucleotides read TGTGCCAGCAGCCAGAAAGGGACAGAGTGGAACGAGCAGTACTTC. The complete variable domain, with remaining parts taken from reference TRBV7-9 and TRBJ2-7, reads DTGVSQNPRHKITKRGQNVTFRCDPISEHNRLYWYRQTLGQGPEFLTYFQNEAQLEKSRLLSDRFSAERPKGSFSTLEIQRTEQGDSAMYLCASSQKGTEWNEQYFGPGTRLTVT.

The V call is TRBV19, the J call TRBJ1-4; D not certain. Trimming stripped 7 bases from V and 8 bases from J, with 17 bases between. This CDR3 is built from 14 residues. Germline assignment: CDR1 LNHDA and CDR2 SQIVND (reference sequence). CDR3 in amino acids: CASTMTTAREKLFF. The CDR3 DNA is TGTGCCAGTACCATGACAACTGCGCGGGAAAAACTGTTTTTT.

In its sample, this clonotype was seen many times. The chain recombines TRBV13 with TRBJ2-1; D call uncertain. Between the trimmed V and J ends, which lost 0 bases and 5 bases, there was a span of 8 bases. This CDR3 has 14 amino acids. The germline V gene encodes CDR1 PRHDT and CDR2 FYEKMQ (reference sequence). For the CDR3, the DNA is TGTGCCAGCAGCTTAGGAACTTTAAACAATGAGCAGTTCTTC. Protein: CASSLGTLNNEQFF.

The V and J genes are TRBV6-9 and TRBJ2-3; 11 bases map to TRBD2. CDR3 length equals 18 residues. Germline V gene lookup returns CDR1 MNHGY and CDR2 SVAAGI. V was clipped by 2 bases and J by 2 bases; unmatched bases: 9. Here the CDR3 reads CASSYAIRLAGPTDTQYF. The CDR3 bases are TGTGCCAGCAGTTATGCCATCCGACTAGCGGGGCCCACAGATACGCAGTATTTT.

This clonotype was observed at least ten times. V and J are TRBV6-2 or TRBV6-3 and TRBJ2-5, with 9 nucleotides matching TRBD2. In germline, CDR1 is MNHEY, CDR2 SVGEGT. The CDR3 spans 15 residues. V dropped 0 bases and J dropped 4; count of bases not matched to a gene: 3. CDR3 residues: CASSYSGLAGETQYF. In DNA, the CDR3 is TGTGCCAGCAGTTACTCGGGACTAGCAGGAGAGACCCAGTACTTC.

The genes are TRBV28 and TRBJ1-2, with 8 nucleotides matching TRBD1. Trimming at V came to 5 bases and at J to 3 bases, leaving 2 bases not matched to a gene. This CDR3 region has 13 residues. Germline V CDR1 and CDR2: MDHEN, SYDVKM. CDR3 nucleotide sequence: TGTGCCAGCAGTATGACAGGGGACTATGGCTACACCTTC. Its translation is CASSMTGDYGYTF.

The sample holds many counts of this clonotype. This chain connects TRBV6-6 to TRBJ2-7; TRBD2 might be the D (6 bases). Germline loops: CDR1 MNHNY, CDR2 SVGAGI (reference sequence). The ends were cut back, 2 bases at V and 1 base at J, with 12 bases in the middle. The CDR3 spans 15 residues. CDR3 residues: CASSYKAGRSYEQYF. CDR3 nucleotides: TGTGCCAGCAGTTACAAGGCAGGGAGGTCCTACGAGCAGTACTTC.

This chain uses TRBV20-1 with TRBJ1-2; perhaps TRBD1 as D (6 bases). Trimming left V 4 bases short and J 3 bases short, with 18 bases between. CDR1 is DFQATT, CDR2 SNEGSKA, per germline (reference sequence). The CDR3 sequence is 15 residues long. The CDR3 coding sequence is TGCAGTGCTACGCTGGAGGGTGGGGGCGACTATGGCTACACCTTC. As protein: CSATLEGGGDYGYTF.

This clonotype occurred a few times. The V call is TRBV12-3 or TRBV12-4, the J call TRBJ1-2; no clear D. V lost 6 bases and J lost 5, with 10 bases in between. The CDR3 has 12 amino acids. The CDR3 reads CASSPTVYGYTF. CDR3 bases: TGTGCCAGCAGCCCGACTGTGTATGGCTACACCTTC.

This clonotype was picked up many times. This rearrangement joins TRBV5-1 to TRBJ1-1; 8 nucleotides align to TRBD1. J gave up 0 bases and V 0 bases, and 4 bases lay outside the gene matches. Germline CDR1 SGHRS, CDR2 YFSETQ. The length of the CDR3 is 16 residues. The CDR3 region is CASSLGQGALNTEAFF. The CDR3 DNA sequence: TGCGCCAGCAGCTTGGGCCAGGGGGCGTTGAACACTGAAGCTTTCTTT.

This clonotype was seen only a few times. This chain links TRBV6-1 with TRBJ2-7; TRBD1 matches 7 bases. The germline V gene has CDR1 MNHNS and CDR2 SASEGT. This CDR3 comprises 17 residues. V lost 4 bases to trimming and J lost 2 bases; unmatched junction nucleotides: 14. DNA for the CDR3: TGTGCCAGCAGTGTCTTGCGATCCGGGACAGCCACCTACGAGCAGTACTTC. Its protein is CASSVLRSGTATYEQYF.

The chain joins TRBV3-1 to TRBJ2-7; 11 nucleotides align to TRBD1. V lost 1 base, J lost 6 bases, and 5 bases stayed unmatched. Germline V lookup: CDR1 LGHDT, CDR2 YNNKEL (reference sequence). The CDR3 is 15 residues long. The CDR3 loop reads CASSQAWDRGFEQYF. DNA of the CDR3: TGTGCCAGCAGCCAAGCTTGGGACAGGGGGTTCGAGCAGTACTTC.

The CDR3, as DNA: TGTGCCAGTAGTATGGACAGGGTCGCGAACACTGAAGCTTTCTTT. Translated, it gives CASSMDRVANTEAFF. The rearrangement links TRBV19 to TRBJ1-1; TRBD1 matches 8 bases. From germline, CDR1 is LNHDA and CDR2 SQIVND (reference sequence). The CDR3 covers 15 residues. V shed 3 bases, J shed 1 base, and the junction held 4 bases outside the gene matches.

This clonotype was detected a few times. The CDR3 sequence is CASSLQGGQQYF. In DNA, the CDR3 is TGTGCCAGCAGCTTACAAGGAGGGCAACAGTACTTC. The V gene is TRBV5-6, the J gene TRBJ2-5, with D perhaps matching TRBD2 (6 bases). The CDR3 contains 12 residues. CDR1 and CDR2 from the germline V gene are SGHDT and YYEEEE. Trimming left V 2 bases short and J 11 bases short, with 13 bases between.

In its sample, this clonotype was seen many times. V is TRBV3-1 and J is TRBJ2-1; 9 nucleotides agree with TRBD2. CDR1 LGHDT and CDR2 YNNKEL come from the germline V gene (reference sequence). This CDR3 is built from 16 residues. V was pared by 0 bases and J by 9 bases, with 9 bases of the junction left unmatched. The CDR3 coding sequence is TGTGCCAGCAGCCAAGAGTGGGCGGGAGGGCCGCTTGAGCAGTTCTTC. It is translated as CASSQEWAGGPLEQFF.

This clonotype was counted many times. V usage is TRBV20-1 and J usage is TRBJ2-1; D possibly corresponds to TRBD2 (7 bases). V was clipped by 5 bases and J by 0 bases, with 17 bases between them. The germline V gene encodes CDR1 DFQATT and CDR2 SNEGSKA (reference sequence). The CDR3 consists of 16 residues. Here the CDR3 reads CSAGWGGRSSYNEQFF. Here the CDR3 DNA reads TGCAGTGCTGGGTGGGGGGGCCGTAGCTCCTACAATGAGCAGTTCTTC.

This clonotype occurred many times. The rearrangement links TRBV6-1 to TRBJ1-2; no reliable D call. This CDR3 has 16 residues. V was trimmed by 3 bases and J by 2 bases, leaving 16 bases between them. Germline V gene sequence: CDR1 MNHNS, CDR2 SASEGT. The CDR3 protein is CASSDRQAQLNYGYTF. CDR3 coding DNA: TGTGCCAGCAGTGACCGTCAAGCCCAACTAAACTATGGCTACACCTTC.

CDR3 sequence (DNA): TGTGCCAGCAGTTCCCGGGGCTCGAGAGATGAAAAACTGTTTTTT. Translation: CASSSRGSRDEKLFF. This chain joins TRBV28 and TRBJ1-4; possible D gene TRBD1, 5 bases. The ends were cut back, 4 bases at V and 6 bases at J, with 15 bases in the middle. The CDR3 consists of 15 residues. The germline gives CDR1 MDHEN, CDR2 SYDVKM.